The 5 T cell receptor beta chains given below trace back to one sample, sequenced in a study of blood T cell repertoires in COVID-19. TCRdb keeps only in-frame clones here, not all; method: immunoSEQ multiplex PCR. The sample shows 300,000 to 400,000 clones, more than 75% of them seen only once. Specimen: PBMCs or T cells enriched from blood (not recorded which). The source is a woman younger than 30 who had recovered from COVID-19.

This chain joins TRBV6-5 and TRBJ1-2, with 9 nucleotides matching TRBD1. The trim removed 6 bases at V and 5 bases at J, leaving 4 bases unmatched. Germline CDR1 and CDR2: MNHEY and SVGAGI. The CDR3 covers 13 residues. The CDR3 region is CASRIQGAYGYTF. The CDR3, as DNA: TGTGCCAGCAGGATACAGGGGGCTTATGGCTACACCTTC.

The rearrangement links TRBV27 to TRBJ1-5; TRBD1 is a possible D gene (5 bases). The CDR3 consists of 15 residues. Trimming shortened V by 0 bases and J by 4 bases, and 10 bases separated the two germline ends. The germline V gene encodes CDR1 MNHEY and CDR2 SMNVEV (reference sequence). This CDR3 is CASSLSPGPNQPQHF. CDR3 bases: TGTGCCAGCAGTTTATCACCAGGGCCGAATCAGCCCCAGCATTTT.

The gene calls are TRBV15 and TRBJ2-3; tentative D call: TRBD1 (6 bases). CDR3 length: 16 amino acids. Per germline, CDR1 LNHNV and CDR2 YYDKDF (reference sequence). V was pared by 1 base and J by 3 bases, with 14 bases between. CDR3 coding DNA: TGTGCCACCAGCAGAGCTTCGGGACACAAGACAGATACGCAGTATTTT. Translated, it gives CATSRASGHKTDTQYF.

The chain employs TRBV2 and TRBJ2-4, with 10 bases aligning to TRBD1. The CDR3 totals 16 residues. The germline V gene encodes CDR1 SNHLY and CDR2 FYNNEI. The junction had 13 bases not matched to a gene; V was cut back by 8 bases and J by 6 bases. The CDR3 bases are TGTGCCAGCGGCCCCCCGGGACAGGGGAGGCCAAACATTCAGTACTTC. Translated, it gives CASGPPGQGRPNIQYF.

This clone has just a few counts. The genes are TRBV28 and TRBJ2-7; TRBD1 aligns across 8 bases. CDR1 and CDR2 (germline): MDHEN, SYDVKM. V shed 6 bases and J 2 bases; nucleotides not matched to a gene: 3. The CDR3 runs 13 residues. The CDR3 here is CASRRQGTYEQYF. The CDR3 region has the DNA TGTGCCAGCAGGAGACAGGGGACCTACGAGCAGTACTTC.